These 27 T cell receptor beta chains share one sample of origin, sequenced in a study of T cell changes during pregnancy in multiple sclerosis. Assay: immunoSEQ multiplex PCR; the TCRdb copy retains only in-frame clones and omits some. The sample includes around 40,000 clones, 90% to 95% of them seen just once. Here the sequenced sample was CD8+ T cells from peripheral blood mononuclear cells, taken in the second trimester of pregnancy. Receptor source: a female donor with multiple sclerosis, enrolled in a pregnancy study.

The rearrangement joins TRBV4-2 to TRBJ2-7; D gene uncertain. CDR3 length equals 12 residues. Germline CDR1 reads LGHNA; CDR2 reads YNFKEQ. Trimming took 1 base from V and 5 from J, leaving 6 bases between them. The CDR3, as DNA: TGTGCCAGCAGCCAAGGGAGCCACGAGCAGTACTTC. This codes for CASSQGSHEQYF.

The gene calls are TRBV7-6 and TRBJ2-3; 14 bases are shared with TRBD2. The V segment lost 4 bases and the J segment 3 bases; nucleotides outside the gene matches: 18. This CDR3 spans 21 amino acids. Germline CDR1 and CDR2: SGHVS and FNYEAQ. The CDR3 sequence: CASSSLGGLGLAGEGTDTQYF. Written as DNA, the CDR3 is TGTGCCAGCAGCTCCCTTGGGGGACTGGGACTAGCGGGAGAGGGAACAGATACGCAGTATTTT.

This chain links TRBV27 with TRBJ2-3; no clear D gene. Trimming removed 3 bases at V and 0 bases at J, with 4 bases between. CDR3 length: 13 residues. CDR1 MNHEY and CDR2 SMNVEV come from the germline V gene (reference sequence). This chain's CDR3 is CASSLGSTDTQYF. In nucleotides, the CDR3 is TGTGCCAGCAGTTTGGGCAGCACAGATACGCAGTATTTT.

The chain combines TRBV9 with TRBJ1-5; no reliable D call. With 0 bases removed from V and 0 bases from J, the gap between germline ends came to 4 bases. Per germline, CDR1 SGDLS and CDR2 YYNGEE. This CDR3 has 14 residues. The CDR3 sequence is CASSVDNSNQPQHF. In nucleotides, the CDR3 is TGTGCCAGCAGCGTAGACAATAGCAATCAGCCCCAGCATTTT.

This chain uses TRBV30 with TRBJ2-3, with 7 positions matching TRBD2. The CDR3 runs 18 residues. The trim removed 0 bases at V and 5 bases at J, leaving 17 bases unmatched. Germline CDR1 and CDR2: GTSNPN and SVGIG (reference sequence). The CDR3 sequence: CAWSVGGMWLAERDTQYF. In DNA, the CDR3 is TGTGCCTGGAGTGTTGGGGGGATGTGGCTAGCGGAGAGAGATACGCAGTATTTT.

The table lists this clone with a count of one. This chain connects TRBV30 to TRBJ1-2; tentatively, D is TRBD1 (5 bases). This CDR3 contains 11 residues. V was clipped by 0 bases and J by 7 bases, with 6 bases between them. Germline V gene lookup returns CDR1 GTSNPN and CDR2 SVGIG (reference sequence). The DNA of the CDR3 is TGTGCCTGGAGTGTAGGGGTTGGCTACACCTTC. It is translated as CAWSVGVGYTF. Full variable domain (outside the CDR3, taken from reference TRBV30 and TRBJ1-2): SQTIHQWPATLVQPVGSPLSLECTVEGTSNPNLYWYRQAAGRGLQLLFYSVGIGQISSEVPQNLSASRPQDRQFILSSKKLLLSDSGFYLCAWSVGVGYTFGSGTRLTVV.

V and J are TRBV9 and TRBJ1-1; D is ambiguous. The V end lost 4 bases, the J end lost 4 bases, and 20 bases lay between the germline ends. CDR1 is SGDLS and CDR2 is YYNGEE in the germline V gene. The CDR3 spans 16 residues. The CDR3 reads CASSLPPGGGVTEAFF. Here the CDR3 DNA reads TGTGCCAGCAGCCTCCCCCCGGGAGGTGGGGTCACTGAAGCTTTCTTT.

This CDR3 is CASSLPGQTTSGANVLTF. In DNA, the CDR3 is TGCGCCAGCAGCTTGCCGGGACAGACAACCTCTGGGGCCAACGTCCTGACTTTC. This chain connects TRBV5-1 to TRBJ2-6, with TRBD1 identical over 7 bases. Per germline, CDR1 SGHRS and CDR2 YFSETQ. The CDR3 is made up of 18 amino acids. V trimming: 1 base; J trimming: 0 bases; junction bases outside the gene matches: 7.

The chain has TRBV4-3 and TRBJ2-7, with D perhaps TRBD2 (7 bases). The CDR3 runs to 17 residues. Deletions cut 0 bases from V and 7 bases from J, with 22 bases between. Germline V gene sequence: CDR1 LGHNA, CDR2 YSLEER. CDR3 DNA sequence: TGCGCCAGCAGCCAAGATATTCTGGGGGCGGGGGTTCGGGAGCAGTACTTC. This translates into CASSQDILGAGVREQYF.

This clone came up a few times. J is TRBJ1-1 and V is TRBV27; the D gene is possibly TRBD1 (5 bases). CDR1 is MNHEY, CDR2 SMNVEV, per germline (reference sequence). The V end was cut by 0 bases, the J end by 7 bases, with 9 bases between. The CDR3 has 13 amino acids. The CDR3 loop reads CASSLSSGLEAFF. In nucleotides, the CDR3 is TGTGCCAGCAGTTTATCCTCGGGACTTGAAGCTTTCTTT.

V and J are TRBV5-1 and TRBJ1-1, with a tentative D call TRBD1 (5 bases). Germline V gene lookup returns CDR1 SGHRS and CDR2 YFSETQ. The CDR3 runs to 15 residues. V shed 0 bases and J shed 0 bases, with 9 bases lying between them. CDR3 coding DNA: TGCGCCAGCAGCTTGGTGTCAGGGATGAACACTGAAGCTTTCTTT. This gives the protein CASSLVSGMNTEAFF.

The chain carries TRBV10-1 and TRBJ2-6; possible D gene TRBD1, 6 bases. CDR3 length: 15 amino acids. Germline V gene lookup returns CDR1 WNHNN and CDR2 SYGVQD (reference sequence). The V end was cut by 10 bases, the J end by 0 bases, with 13 bases between. CDR3 bases: TGCGCCACCGGACCAGGGGACTCTGGGGCCAACGTCCTGACTTTC. This gives the protein CATGPGDSGANVLTF.

V and J are TRBV11-2 and TRBJ2-3; weak D call: TRBD2 (5 bases). Trimming cost V 5 bases and J 3 bases, with 18 bases left between them. This CDR3 is built from 16 residues. The germline V gene has CDR1 SGHAT and CDR2 FQNNGV. The CDR3 nucleotides read TGTGCCAGCAGCCTAAGTGGTCTAGCTAAAACAGATACGCAGTATTTT. Amino acids: CASSLSGLAKTDTQYF. Full variable domain (missing parts from reference TRBV11-2 and TRBJ2-3): EAGVAQSPRYKIIEKRQSVAFWCNPISGHATLYWYQQILGQGPKLLIQFQNNGVVDDSQLPKDRFSAERLKGVDSTLKIQPAKLEDSAVYLCASSLSGLAKTDTQYFGPGTRLTVL.

The chain has TRBV5-3 and TRBJ1-2, with D maybe TRBD1 (5 bases). TRBV5-3 belongs to the ORF category, with a function that is uncertain. Trimming cost V 10 bases and J 0 bases, with 25 bases left between them. The CDR3 has 17 residues. In DNA form, the CDR3 reads TGTGCCTTAATTATAGGCCCCGTGGGCAGGGCTAACTATGGCTACACCTTC. Translated: CALIIGPVGRANYGYTF.

The rearrangement uses TRBV5-6 and TRBJ2-5; 9 positions agree with TRBD2. V shed 0 bases and J 5 bases; nucleotides not matched to a gene: 8. The CDR3 has 16 amino acids. The germline gives CDR1 SGHDT, CDR2 YYEEEE. The chain's CDR3 is CASSLGLAGSFETQYF. CDR3 sequence (DNA): TGTGCCAGCAGCTTGGGGCTAGCGGGGTCTTTTGAGACCCAGTACTTC.

This clone was counted once. The chain has TRBV19 and TRBJ2-7; TRBD2 agrees at 7 bases. The length of the CDR3 is 14 residues. Germline V CDR1 and CDR2: LNHDA, SQIVND (reference sequence). V lost 1 base to trimming and J lost 4 bases; unmatched junction nucleotides: 4. The chain's CDR3 is CASSIGPSGYEQYF. The CDR3, as DNA: TGTGCCAGTAGTATAGGGCCTAGCGGATACGAGCAGTACTTC.

The chain employs TRBV5-6 and TRBJ1-2; the match to TRBD1 covers 9 bases. Per germline, CDR1 SGHDT and CDR2 YYEEEE. This CDR3 comprises 15 residues. The V and J ends lost 4 bases and 8 bases, in that order; junction bases with no gene match: 12. CDR3 DNA sequence: TGTGCCAGCAGCGCTGAACAGGGGGCGATTGACGGCTACACCTTC. Its translation is CASSAEQGAIDGYTF.

The chain uses TRBV5-1 and TRBJ2-1; 7 bases align to TRBD2. Germline assignment: CDR1 SGHRS and CDR2 YFSETQ. The CDR3 sequence is 15 residues long. With 0 bases clipped from V and 3 bases from J, the junction kept 3 bases outside the gene matches. CDR3 residues: CASSLVRGDYNEQFF. DNA for the CDR3: TGCGCCAGCAGCTTGGTCCGGGGGGACTACAATGAGCAGTTCTTC.

This clone appeared a single time. The chain is built from TRBV6-1 and TRBJ2-3, with 8 bases aligning to TRBD2. Trimming removed 8 bases from V and 0 bases from J; junction bases left unmatched: 4. The germline gives CDR1 MNHNS, CDR2 SASEGT. The CDR3 contains 14 residues. The CDR3 bases are TGTGCCAGCCTAGCGGGCCTTAGCACAGATACGCAGTATTTT. It translates to CASLAGLSTDTQYF.

This chain connects TRBV29-1 to TRBJ1-1; no reliable D call. This CDR3 has 10 amino acids. In germline, CDR1 is SQVTM, CDR2 ANQGSEA. V dropped 5 bases and J dropped 8 bases, with 9 bases sitting between them. CDR3 residues: CSVIREEAFF. The DNA for the CDR3 is TGCAGCGTTATAAGAGAAGAAGCTTTCTTT.

In its sample, this clone was seen once. Here the CDR3 reads CASRRAMTEAFF. CDR3 coding DNA: TGTGCCAGCCGCAGGGCGATGACTGAAGCTTTCTTT. The chain couples TRBV25-1 to TRBJ1-1; TRBD1 is a possible D gene (5 bases). V shed 8 bases and J shed 5 bases, with 12 bases lying between them. Germline assignment: CDR1 MGHDK and CDR2 SYGVNS. The CDR3 sequence is 12 residues long.

This chain uses TRBV25-1 with TRBJ2-2; possibly TRBD1 for D (5 bases). Trimming stripped 1 base from V and 4 bases from J, with 13 bases between. Germline loops: CDR1 MGHDK, CDR2 SYGVNS. The CDR3 has 16 residues. The CDR3 sequence: CASSEFGQGSTGELFF. The CDR3 bases are TGTGCCAGCAGTGAATTCGGGCAGGGAAGCACCGGGGAGCTGTTTTTT. Using reference TRBV25-1 and TRBJ2-2 for the parts outside the CDR3, the full variable domain is EADIYQTPRYLVIGTGKKITLECSQTMGHDKMYWYQQDPGMELHLIHYSYGVNSTEKGDLSSESTVSRIRTEHFPLTLESARPSHTSQYLCASSEFGQGSTGELFFGEGSRLTVL.

The chain uses TRBV7-6 and TRBJ2-5; weak D call: TRBD2 (6 bases). CDR3 size: 14 residues. Germline CDR1 is SGHVS and CDR2 is FNYEAQ. Trimming removed 1 base at V and 5 bases at J, with 11 bases between. The CDR3 region has the DNA TGTGCCAGCAGCTTAGGCGGAGGGAGGGAGACCCAGTACTTC. This translates into CASSLGGGRETQYF.

CDR3 in amino acids: CASSEAGDYNEQFF. CDR3 nucleotide sequence: TGTGCCAGCAGTGAAGCAGGGGACTACAATGAGCAGTTCTTC. This chain joins TRBV6-1 and TRBJ2-1; D might be TRBD1 (5 bases). CDR3 size: 14 residues. CDR1 MNHNS and CDR2 SASEGT come from the germline V gene. Trimming removed 0 bases at V and 3 bases at J, with 6 bases between.

The V call is TRBV30, the J call TRBJ1-1, with 7 bases lining up with TRBD1. The CDR3 has 14 amino acids. Per germline, CDR1 GTSNPN and CDR2 SVGIG (reference sequence). The V gene end was trimmed by 3 bases and the J gene end by 1 base; junction bases not matched to a gene: 5. This CDR3 is CAWRPGGANTEAFF. The CDR3 DNA sequence: TGTGCCTGGAGGCCAGGGGGTGCGAACACTGAAGCTTTCTTT.

The chain uses TRBV7-8 and TRBJ2-7; TRBD2 agrees at 10 bases. Germline lookup yields CDR1 SGHVS and CDR2 FQNEAQ. V lost 1 base to trimming and J lost 6 bases; unmatched junction nucleotides: 6. The CDR3 runs to 15 residues. The CDR3 sequence is CASSLVASGRAEQYF. Written as DNA, the CDR3 is TGTGCCAGCAGCTTAGTGGCGAGCGGGAGGGCCGAGCAGTACTTC.

The chain employs TRBV7-7 and TRBJ1-1; possible D gene TRBD1, 5 bases. Trimming cost V 6 bases and J 2 bases, with 16 bases left between them. The CDR3 has 15 amino acids. Germline-derived CDR1 and CDR2 are SSHAT and FNYEAQ (reference sequence). CDR3 residues: CASRPFHRHNTEAFF. CDR3 DNA: TGTGCCAGCAGACCGTTTCACAGGCACAACACTGAAGCTTTCTTT.